Sequencing of this T cell receptor (beta chain) was carried out in a study of cytomegalovirus exposure and HLA in healthy donors (dated by TCRdb to between 2016 and 2019). Describing the broader study: According to an earlier analysis of 587 of the donors, about 190 million T cells yielded roughly 110 million unique TCR beta sequences and approximately 300 Gb of sequence data. The study aimed to test whether cataloging public T cell receptors could reveal signatures of past pathogen exposure. Both class I and class II loci were covered by HLA typing, at four-digit resolution. Because of strong linkage in the cohort, 4 to 6 DR-DQ haplotypes were treated as single units for association and clustering. The later analysis used no new phenotypic data to find candidate immune exposures, relying instead on TCR beta sequences and their occurrence across donors. Every discovery cohort repertoire had been produced on one sequencing platform. Among 300 to 500 genotyped donors of the cohort, an average of roughly 230,000 unique TCR beta nucleotide sequences was sequenced per donor, of which about 20% were non-productive. The study profiled the T cell repertoires of some 610 subjects by immunosequencing and related them to cytomegalovirus serostatus. The number of typed donors differed by locus: about 620-640 for A, B, C, DRB1 and DQB1; approximately 540 for DQA1; approximately 600 for DPA1; and around 470 for DPB1. A later genetic analysis took genome-wide SNP genotypes for about 55% of the roughly 670 donors and used that subset as a discovery cohort. An earlier analysis of about 600 of the donors used high-throughput TCR beta sequencing to judge whether each TCR beta V gene segment behaved as functional or pseudogenic. Along with the roughly 710-subject first cohort, a separate validation cohort of over a hundred different subjects was used. A later analysis re-examined previously published TCR beta repertoires from several hundred donors and added high-resolution HLA genotyping to investigate patterns of TCR occurrence. Among the roughly 400 genotyped donors, approximately 76% belonged to the genetic ancestry cluster associated with self-reported Caucasian donors. An early release covering around 630 HLA-typed donors comprised approximately 290 gigabases of sequencing data and around 80 million unique TCR sequences. Donor age, sex, ethnicity and CMV serostatus were compiled together with the repertoire data. To predict cytomegalovirus infection status, the study combined high-throughput TCR immunosequencing, statistical association of individual TCRs with disease status, and machine learning. What the work shows at the level of the full study, not this receptor alone: A further reported finding was that TCR beta sequences accurately predicted the HLA-A and HLA-B alleles for most subjects in the first cohort. When HLA alleles, especially DR and DQ, strongly co-occurred, TCR associations were difficult to assign to individual alleles. HLA typing was unavailable for some donors at each locus, so association tests used only the typed subset. In a later analysis, HLA-associated TCR beta chains showed more clonal expansion and lower generation probabilities than non-associated chains that were equally common. Immune exposure information for the cohort was limited to CMV serostatus. In a later analysis, the rate of TCR association differed among HLA loci, with DRB1 alleles having the most associated TCRs and HLA-C alleles having the fewest. A total of about 150 TCR beta chains were listed by the study as associated with cytomegalovirus. Presence/absence analyses assumed roughly uniform sequencing depth across donors, an assumption that may not hold. In a later genetic analysis, a missense DCLRE1C variant was associated with V-gene and J-gene trimming of TCR beta chains, and the association was replicated in an independent cohort. Most CMV-associated TCR beta chains appeared to be HLA-restricted in a later analysis, and the HLA associations seemed to be driven largely by CMV exposure. Broadly in line with IMGT annotations, most TCR beta V segments showed up in productive rearrangements about 87% or about 30% of the time in an earlier analysis of roughly 590 of the donors. The cohort was sequenced for TCR beta chains only, and without alpha or paired-chain data the features that could be detected were limited. A later analysis reported that several top co-occurrence clusters appeared linked to parvovirus B19, influenza, CMV and Epstein-Barr virus. Correlated functional status among segregating V segments might be attributable to linkage disequilibrium, but an unknown experimental factor could not be ruled out. The 87-base-pair reads could not distinguish some IMGT-functional V segments, including TRBV6-2 and TRBV6-3, so those segments were excluded. The earlier analysis of 587 of the donors excluded some 15 rarely observed V segments, including chromosome 9 orphons, because counts were too low. According to the authors, the approach could potentially be generalized to other disease states and immunological phenotypes. The sequencing pipeline was judged likely to have produced a cluster of highly shared sequence variants as a technical artifact. Most TCR sequences were observed very rarely across donors, whereas some public TCRs were present in many individuals. In vitro tests confirmed that a few of the cytomegalovirus-associated TCR beta chains recognize cytomegalovirus antigens. A later analysis associated about 18,000 TCR beta sequences with specific HLA alleles at a false discovery rate of 0.05. Compared with the roughly 670-donor mean, donors in an Asian-associated ancestry cluster had fewer N-insertions in productive TCRs, according to a later genetic analysis. Cytomegalovirus status was reported to be diagnosed by the classifier with high specificity and sensitivity in both the original and validation cohorts.

Inclusive of the bounding cysteine and phenylalanine, the CDR3 is 17 residues long. Only the CDR3 portion is preserved as DNA: 51 bases, with reading frame beginning at the first base. The junction shows trimming of 5 bases on V and 5 bases on J, and the gene matches do not reach 12 bases of it. Reading the germline V gene gives CDR1 SGHTA and CDR2 FQGTGA. The cohort was made up of approximately 700 healthy bone marrow donors. All cohort members were sampled while nominally healthy, although unrecorded immune exposures were likely present. The donor tested CMV seropositive, placing the donor among the approximately 290 seropositive members of the cohort. A peripheral blood sample was provided by each donor, and peripheral blood mononuclear cells were used for TCR beta sequencing. Genomic DNA extraction from the blood cell samples was performed with the Qiagen DNeasy Blood Extraction Kit. The library was obtained by the immunoSEQ multiplex PCR assay. For the multiplex PCR, a mixture combining 60 forward primers for TCR Vbeta segments and 13 reverse primers for TCR Jbeta segments was used. The CDR3 region of rearranged TCR beta genes was amplified from genomic DNA with a multiplex PCR assay. Amplified TCR beta libraries were sequenced as 87-base-pair reads on the Illumina HiSeq System. The authors' pipeline ran thus. Across the roughly 600 repertoires, a later analysis counted roughly 84 million unique TCR beta chains, some 11 million of which were shared by at least two donors. To remove PCR and sequencing errors, raw reads were error-corrected and collapsed into unique sequences using a nearest-neighbor algorithm that merged closely related sequences. CDR3 sequences were aligned to IMGT reference sequences to assign V, D and J gene segments. Each retained sequence needed at least a six-nucleotide match to both a V gene segment and a J gene segment. A rearrangement counted as productive if the CDR3 had no stop codons and remained in frame with V and J, and every other rearrangement counted as non-productive. Following IMGT convention, CDR3 was defined as the stretch from the second conserved V-encoded cysteine to the conserved J-encoded phenylalanine. The earlier analysis of more than 450 of the donors excluded sequences that lacked an unambiguous match to a single V gene segment. An earlier analysis of a few hundred of the donors classified V segments as functional when productive rearrangements were above 56.7% and as segregating when the standard deviation between donors was above 5%. A statistical classification framework was developed to diagnose cytomegalovirus status using the catalog of TCR beta chain sequences. In a later analysis, TCR nucleotide sequences were compared against IMGT/GENE-DB human TR gene sequences so that V and J genes could be assigned. In a later analysis, CDR3 sequences and most-parsimonious VDJ recombination scenarios were assigned using the TCRdist pipeline. In a later analysis, each TCR beta chain was defined by its CDR3 amino acid sequence together with its V-gene family, and reads lacking a unique V-gene family were excluded. In a later analysis, 450 to 600 highly shared, low-generation-probability nucleotide sequences were removed to address suspected cross-contamination and a sequencing artifact. In a later analysis, a clonal expansion index for each public chain was calculated from normalized within-repertoire ranks of inferred template counts. In a later analysis, generation probabilities were computed using a VDJ recombination model fitted to out-of-frame rearrangements, and the results were checked against IGoR. Hypergeometric tests were used in a later analysis to score TCR-TCR, TCR-HLA and TCR-CMV co-occurrence, with a repertoire-size bias correction applied to the TCR pairs. In a later analysis, false discovery rates were estimated by permuting HLA or CMV assignments 20 times. A later analysis grouped co-occurring TCRs with DBSCAN, adding TCRdist sequence similarity when clustering within HLA-allele-positive subsets. Repertoires with fewer than 30,000 or more than 120,000 public chains were left out of co-occurrence clustering, as were four to six repertoires with anomalous nucleotide sharing. Here the immuneACCESS table is served through TCRdb, limited to in-frame sequences with V and J called. Missing clones are a known gap in these copies; in checked studies unresolved V genes cover under half, and the rest lacks a known reason. The V and J calls and clone size were taken over from that table, and D and trimming were inferred from the DNA. The sample table records about 85,000 clones; 80% of these occur just once. The biggest ten clones account for about 32% of the sample.

Concerning this clone: The antigen it binds to is not known. The sample holds no much larger clone one base away, and base qualities are not on file.

The sample consisted of PBMCs. This chain is built from TRBV7-3 and TRBJ2-7, and TRBD2 matches 13 of the central bases. The sequence was obtained from a man aged 50-60 years in good health and CMV-seropositive. The DNA is as follows: TGTGCCAGCAGCCCACATACCCGGACTAGCGGGAGCCACGAGCAGTACTTC. The encoded protein is CASSPHTRTSGSHEQYF.